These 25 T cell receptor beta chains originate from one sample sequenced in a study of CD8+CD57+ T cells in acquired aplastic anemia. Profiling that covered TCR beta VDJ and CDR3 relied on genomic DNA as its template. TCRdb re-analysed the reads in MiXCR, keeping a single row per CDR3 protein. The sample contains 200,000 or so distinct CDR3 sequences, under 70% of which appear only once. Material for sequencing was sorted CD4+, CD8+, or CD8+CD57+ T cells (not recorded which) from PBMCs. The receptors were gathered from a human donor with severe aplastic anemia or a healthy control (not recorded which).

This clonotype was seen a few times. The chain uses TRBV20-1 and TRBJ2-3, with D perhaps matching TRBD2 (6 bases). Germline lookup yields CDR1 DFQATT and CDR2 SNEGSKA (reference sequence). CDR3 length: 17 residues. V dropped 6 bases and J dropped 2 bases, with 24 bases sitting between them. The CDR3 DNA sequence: TGCAGTGCCGCGATCGATTATATAGCGGACTTCACAGATACGCAGTATTTT. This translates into CSAAIDYIADFTDTQYF.

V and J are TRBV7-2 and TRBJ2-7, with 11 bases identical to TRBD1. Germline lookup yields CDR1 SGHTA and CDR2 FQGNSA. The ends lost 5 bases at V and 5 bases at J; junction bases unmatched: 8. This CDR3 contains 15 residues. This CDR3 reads CASSIPGQGGHEQYF. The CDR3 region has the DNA TGTGCCAGCAGCATACCGGGACAGGGGGGCCACGAGCAGTACTTC.

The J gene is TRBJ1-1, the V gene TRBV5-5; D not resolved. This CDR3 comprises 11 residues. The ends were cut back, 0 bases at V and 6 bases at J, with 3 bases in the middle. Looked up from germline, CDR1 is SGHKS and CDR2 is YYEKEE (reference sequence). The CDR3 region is CASSLESEAFF. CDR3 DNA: TGTGCCAGCAGCTTGGAGTCTGAAGCTTTCTTT.

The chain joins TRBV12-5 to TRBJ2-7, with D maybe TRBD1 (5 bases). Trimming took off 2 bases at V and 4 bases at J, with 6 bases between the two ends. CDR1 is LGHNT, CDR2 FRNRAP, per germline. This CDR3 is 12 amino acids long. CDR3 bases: TGTGCTAGTGGTTTGAAGGGGTACGAGCAGTACTTC. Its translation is CASGLKGYEQYF.

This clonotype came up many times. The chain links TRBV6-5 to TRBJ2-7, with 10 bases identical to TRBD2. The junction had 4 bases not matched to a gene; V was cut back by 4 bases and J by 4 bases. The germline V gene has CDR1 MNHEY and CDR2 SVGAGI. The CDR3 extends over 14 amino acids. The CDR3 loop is CASSLLAGVYEQYF. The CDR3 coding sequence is TGTGCCAGCAGTTTGCTAGCGGGGGTGTACGAGCAGTACTTC.

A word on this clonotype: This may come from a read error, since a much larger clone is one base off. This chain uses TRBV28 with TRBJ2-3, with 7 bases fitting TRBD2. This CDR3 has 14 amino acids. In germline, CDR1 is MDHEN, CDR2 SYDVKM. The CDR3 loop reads CASSQAGSTGTQYF. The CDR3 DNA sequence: TGTGCCAGCAGTCAAGCGGGGAGCACAGGTACGCAGTATTTT. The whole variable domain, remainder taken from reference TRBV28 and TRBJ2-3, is DVKVTQSSRYLVKRTGEKVFLECVQDMDHENMFWYRQDPGLGLRLIYFSYDVKMKEKGDIPEGYSVSREKKERFSLILESASTNQTSMYLCASSQAGSTGTQYFGPGTRLTVL.

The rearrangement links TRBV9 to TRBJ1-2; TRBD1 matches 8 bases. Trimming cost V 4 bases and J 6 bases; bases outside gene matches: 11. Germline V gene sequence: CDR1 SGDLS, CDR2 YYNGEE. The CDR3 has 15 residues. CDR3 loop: CASSTDTTRGHGYTF. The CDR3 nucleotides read TGTGCCAGCAGCACGGACACAACCAGGGGGCATGGCTACACCTTC.

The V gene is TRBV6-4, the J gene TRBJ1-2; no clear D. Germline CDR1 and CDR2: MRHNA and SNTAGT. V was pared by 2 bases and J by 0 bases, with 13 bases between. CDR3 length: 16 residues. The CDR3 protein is CASSDTPQAPNYGYTF. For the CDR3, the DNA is TGTGCCAGCAGTGACACCCCGCAGGCTCCTAACTATGGCTACACCTTC.

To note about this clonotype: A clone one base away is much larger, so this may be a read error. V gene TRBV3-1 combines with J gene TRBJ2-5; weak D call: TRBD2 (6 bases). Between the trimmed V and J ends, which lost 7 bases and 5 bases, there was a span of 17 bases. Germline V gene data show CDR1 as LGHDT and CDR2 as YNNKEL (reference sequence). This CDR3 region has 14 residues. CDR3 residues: CASKPKASVETQYF. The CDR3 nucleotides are TGTGCCAGCAAGCCAAAGGCTAGCGTGGAGACCCAGTACTTC.

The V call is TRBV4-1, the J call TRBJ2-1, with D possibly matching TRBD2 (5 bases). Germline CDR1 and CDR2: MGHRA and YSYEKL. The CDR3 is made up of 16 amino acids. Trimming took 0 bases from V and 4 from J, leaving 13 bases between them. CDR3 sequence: CASSQDWRAHYNEQFF. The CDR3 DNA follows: TGCGCCAGCAGCCAAGATTGGCGGGCCCATTACAATGAGCAGTTCTTC.

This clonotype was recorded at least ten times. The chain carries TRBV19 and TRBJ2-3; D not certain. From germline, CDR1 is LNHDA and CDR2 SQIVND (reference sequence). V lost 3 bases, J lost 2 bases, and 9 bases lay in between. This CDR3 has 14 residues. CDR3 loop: CASSIGGTTDTQYF. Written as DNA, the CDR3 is TGTGCCAGTAGTATCGGCGGCACCACAGATACGCAGTATTTT.

The CDR3 region has the DNA TGCAGTGCTAACCGGGACCTAAATCAGCCCCAGCATTTT. Protein sequence: CSANRDLNQPQHF. The chain couples TRBV20-1 to TRBJ1-5, with D tentatively TRBD1 (5 bases). Per the germline V gene, CDR1 is DFQATT and CDR2 is SNEGSKA (reference sequence). V was trimmed by 4 bases and J by 4 bases, leaving 11 bases between them. This CDR3 comprises 13 residues.

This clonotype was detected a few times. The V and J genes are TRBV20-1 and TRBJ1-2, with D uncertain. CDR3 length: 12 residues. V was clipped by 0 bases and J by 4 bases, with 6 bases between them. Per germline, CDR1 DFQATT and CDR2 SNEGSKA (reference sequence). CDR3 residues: CSARDLLYGYTF. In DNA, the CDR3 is TGCAGTGCTAGAGATCTCCTCTATGGCTACACCTTC.

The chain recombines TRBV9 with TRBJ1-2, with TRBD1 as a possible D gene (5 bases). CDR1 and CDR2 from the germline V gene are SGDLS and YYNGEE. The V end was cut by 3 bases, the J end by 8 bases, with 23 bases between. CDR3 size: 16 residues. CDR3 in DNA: TGTGCCAGCAGCGCAGGGCTGTCTTTCCCGTCTTTCGGCTACACCTTC. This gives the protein CASSAGLSFPSFGYTF.

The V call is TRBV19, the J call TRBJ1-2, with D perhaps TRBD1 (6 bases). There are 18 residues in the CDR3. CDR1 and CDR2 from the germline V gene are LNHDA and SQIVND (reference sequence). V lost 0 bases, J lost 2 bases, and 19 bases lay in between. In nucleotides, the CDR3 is TGTGCCAGTAGTATAGATCTATCCCGGGACACCACCAACTATGGCTACACCTTC. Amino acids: CASSIDLSRDTTNYGYTF. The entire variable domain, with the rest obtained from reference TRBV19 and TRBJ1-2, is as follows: DGGITQSPKYLFRKEGQNVTLSCEQNLNHDAMYWYRQDPGQGLRLIYYSQIVNDFQKGDIAEGYSVSREKKESFPLTVTSAQKNPTAFYLCASSIDLSRDTTNYGYTFGSGTRLTVV.

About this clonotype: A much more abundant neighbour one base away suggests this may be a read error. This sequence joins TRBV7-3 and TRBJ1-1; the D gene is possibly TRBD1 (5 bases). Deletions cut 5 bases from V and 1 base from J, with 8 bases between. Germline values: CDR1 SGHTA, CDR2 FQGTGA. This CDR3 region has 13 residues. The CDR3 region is CASSPTANTEAFF. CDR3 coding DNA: TGTGCCAGCAGCCCGACAGCGAACACTGAAGCTTTCTTT.

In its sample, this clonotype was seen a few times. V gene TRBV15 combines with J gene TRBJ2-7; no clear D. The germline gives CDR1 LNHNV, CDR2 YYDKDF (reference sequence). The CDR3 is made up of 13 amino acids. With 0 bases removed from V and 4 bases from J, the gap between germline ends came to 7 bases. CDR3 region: CATSRDPDYEQYF. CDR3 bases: TGTGCCACCAGCAGAGATCCAGATTACGAGCAGTACTTC. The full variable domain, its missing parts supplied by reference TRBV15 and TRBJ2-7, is DAMVIQNPRYQVTQFGKPVTLSCSQTLNHNVMYWYQQKSSQAPKLLFHYYDKDFNNEADTPDNFQSRRPNTSFCFLDIRSPGLGDTAMYLCATSRDPDYEQYFGPGTRLTVT.

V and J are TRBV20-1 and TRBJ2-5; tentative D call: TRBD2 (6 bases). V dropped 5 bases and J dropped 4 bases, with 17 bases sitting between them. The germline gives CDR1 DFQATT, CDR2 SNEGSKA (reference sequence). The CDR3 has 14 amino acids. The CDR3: CSARAGSKGETQYF. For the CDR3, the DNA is TGCAGTGCTCGTGCCGGGAGTAAGGGAGAGACCCAGTACTTC.

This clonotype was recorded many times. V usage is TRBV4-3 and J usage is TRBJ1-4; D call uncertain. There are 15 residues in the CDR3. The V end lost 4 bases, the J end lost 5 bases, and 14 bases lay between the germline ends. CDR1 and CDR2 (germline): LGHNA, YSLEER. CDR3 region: CASSLAPQGNEKLFF. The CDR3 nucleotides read TGCGCCAGCAGCCTTGCACCTCAAGGGAATGAAAAACTGTTTTTT.

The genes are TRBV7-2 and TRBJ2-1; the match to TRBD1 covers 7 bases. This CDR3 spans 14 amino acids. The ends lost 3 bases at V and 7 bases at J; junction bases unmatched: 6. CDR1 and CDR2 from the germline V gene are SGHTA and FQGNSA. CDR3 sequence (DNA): TGTGCCAGCAGCTTCCAAGGGGGCCGGAATGAGCAGTTCTTC. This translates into CASSFQGGRNEQFF.

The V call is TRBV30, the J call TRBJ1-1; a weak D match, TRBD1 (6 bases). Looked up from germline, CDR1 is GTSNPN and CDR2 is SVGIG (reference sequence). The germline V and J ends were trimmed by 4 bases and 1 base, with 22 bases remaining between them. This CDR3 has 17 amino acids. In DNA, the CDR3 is TGTGCCTGGATACTACAACAGGGTTTAATTTCGAACACTGAAGCTTTCTTT. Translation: CAWILQQGLISNTEAFF.

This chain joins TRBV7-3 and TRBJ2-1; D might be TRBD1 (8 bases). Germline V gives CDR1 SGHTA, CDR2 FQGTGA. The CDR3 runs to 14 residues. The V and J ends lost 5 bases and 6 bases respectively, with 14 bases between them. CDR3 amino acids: CASSAQGGTNEQFF. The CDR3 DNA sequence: TGTGCCAGCAGCGCACAGGGGGGGACCAATGAGCAGTTCTTC.

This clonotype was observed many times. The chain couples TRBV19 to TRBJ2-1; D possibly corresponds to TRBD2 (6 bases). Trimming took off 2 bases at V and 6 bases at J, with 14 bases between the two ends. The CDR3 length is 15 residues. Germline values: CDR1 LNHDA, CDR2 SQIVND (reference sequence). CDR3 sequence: CASSIRLGSGNEQFF. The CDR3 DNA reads TGTGCCAGTAGTATACGACTAGGATCAGGCAATGAGCAGTTCTTC. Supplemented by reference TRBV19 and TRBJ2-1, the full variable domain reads DGGITQSPKYLFRKEGQNVTLSCEQNLNHDAMYWYRQDPGQGLRLIYYSQIVNDFQKGDIAEGYSVSREKKESFPLTVTSAQKNPTAFYLCASSIRLGSGNEQFFGPGTRLTVL.

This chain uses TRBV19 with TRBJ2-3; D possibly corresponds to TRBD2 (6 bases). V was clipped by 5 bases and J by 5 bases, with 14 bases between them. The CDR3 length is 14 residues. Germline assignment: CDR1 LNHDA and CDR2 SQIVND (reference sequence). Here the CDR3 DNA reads TGTGCCAGTAGTTCCCGGGACTTCGAAGATACGCAGTATTTT. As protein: CASSSRDFEDTQYF.

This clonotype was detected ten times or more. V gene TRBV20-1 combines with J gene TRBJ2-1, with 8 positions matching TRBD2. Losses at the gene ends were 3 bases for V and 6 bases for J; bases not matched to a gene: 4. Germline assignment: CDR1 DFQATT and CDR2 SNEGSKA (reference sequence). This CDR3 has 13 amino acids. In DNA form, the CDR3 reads TGCAGTGCTAGGGAGGGGACTAGCAATGAGCAGTTCTTC. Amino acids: CSAREGTSNEQFF.